Listed here are 7 T cell receptor beta chains from one sample, sequenced in a study of shared clonotypes between healthy human individuals. The repertoire was sequenced with immunoSEQ multiplex PCR; TCRdb's copy has only in-frame clones and lacks some. The sample carries some 2.1 million clones, roughly 96% recorded once. The specimen was naive CD4+ T cells sorted from blood. Subset given: CD45RA+ positively selected. These receptors were obtained from a man younger than 35 in good health.

This chain joins TRBV4-1 and TRBJ2-3; no clear D gene. V lost 1 base and J 0 bases, leaving 8 bases between the germline ends. Germline loops: CDR1 MGHRA, CDR2 YSYEKL. This CDR3 is built from 15 residues. CDR3 nucleotide sequence: TGCGCCAGCAGCCAAGTGGCGGTAAGCACAGATACGCAGTATTTT. Its translation: CASSQVAVSTDTQYF.

The V gene is TRBV2, the J gene TRBJ2-7; D unclear. V shed 4 bases and J shed 8 bases, with 15 bases lying between them. The CDR3 is 13 amino acids. Germline-derived CDR1 and CDR2 are SNHLY and FYNNEI. This CDR3 is CASSGNGLSQQYF. DNA for the CDR3: TGTGCCAGCAGTGGAAATGGTCTCTCCCAGCAGTACTTC.

V and J are TRBV27 and TRBJ2-3; 7 bases are a match to TRBD1. V gave up 5 bases and J gave up 2 bases; unmatched junction bases: 7. The germline gives CDR1 MNHEY, CDR2 SMNVEV (reference sequence). The CDR3 extends over 15 amino acids. CDR3 sequence: CASSRWDRSTDTQYF. For the CDR3, the DNA is TGTGCCAGCAGTAGGTGGGACAGATCCACAGATACGCAGTATTTT.

V is TRBV5-1 and J is TRBJ1-4, with D uncertain. Trimming took off 1 base at V and 8 bases at J, with 12 bases between the two ends. This CDR3 contains 14 residues. CDR1 is SGHRS and CDR2 is YFSETQ in the germline V gene. The CDR3 nucleotides are TGCGCCAGCAGCTTGAGCCAAGGGAAGGAAAAACTGTTTTTT. Amino acids: CASSLSQGKEKLFF.

The rearrangement uses TRBV5-4 and TRBJ2-5, with 7 bases that match TRBD2. The germline V gene encodes CDR1 SGHNT and CDR2 YYREEE (reference sequence). The CDR3 loop spans 19 amino acids. V trimming: 0 bases; J trimming: 2 bases; junction bases outside the gene matches: 16. The chain's CDR3 is CASSLVLYGAGRPQETQYF. DNA of the CDR3: TGTGCCAGCAGCTTGGTACTCTACGGAGCGGGACGACCTCAAGAGACCCAGTACTTC.

This chain uses TRBV19 with TRBJ2-2, with a possible D match to TRBD1 (5 bases). CDR3 length: 13 residues. The V end was cut by 7 bases, the J end by 5 bases, with 11 bases between. CDR1 LNHDA and CDR2 SQIVND come from the germline V gene (reference sequence). The CDR3, as DNA: TGTGCCAGTAAACAGGTCTTGACCGGGGAGCTGTTTTTT. Protein: CASKQVLTGELFF.

V usage is TRBV7-2 and J usage is TRBJ2-7, with 7 bases aligning to TRBD1. The CDR3 length is 15 residues. J gave up 6 bases and V 1 base, and 9 bases lay outside the gene matches. CDR1 SGHTA and CDR2 FQGNSA come from the germline V gene. CDR3 in amino acids: CASSLVVTGAGEQYF. CDR3 bases: TGTGCCAGCAGCTTAGTAGTAACAGGGGCCGGCGAGCAGTACTTC.